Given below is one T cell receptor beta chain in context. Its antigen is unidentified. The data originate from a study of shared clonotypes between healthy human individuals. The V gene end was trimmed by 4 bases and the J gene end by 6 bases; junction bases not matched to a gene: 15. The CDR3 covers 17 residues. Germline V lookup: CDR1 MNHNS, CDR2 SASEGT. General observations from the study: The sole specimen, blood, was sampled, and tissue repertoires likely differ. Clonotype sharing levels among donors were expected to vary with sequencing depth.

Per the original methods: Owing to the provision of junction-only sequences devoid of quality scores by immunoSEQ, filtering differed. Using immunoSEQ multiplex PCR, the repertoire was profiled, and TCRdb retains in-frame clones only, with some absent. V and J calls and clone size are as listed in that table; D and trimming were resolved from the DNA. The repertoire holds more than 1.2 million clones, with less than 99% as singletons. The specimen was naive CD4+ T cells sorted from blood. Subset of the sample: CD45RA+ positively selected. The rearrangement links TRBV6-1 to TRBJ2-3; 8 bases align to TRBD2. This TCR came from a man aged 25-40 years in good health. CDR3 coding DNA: TGTGCCAGCAGTGCCCTCCCCCCCCAGCGGGAGACGGATACGCAGTATTTT. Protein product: CASSALPPQRETDTQYF.